This TCR beta chain is from a study of T cells after yellow fever vaccination. The ends were cut back, 1 base at V and 10 bases at J, with 11 bases in the middle. Germline V gene data show CDR1 as LNHNV and CDR2 as YYDKDF (reference sequence). CDR3 length: 13 amino acids. Each CDR3 protein is one row after TCRdb ran MiXCR on the 5' RACE reads. Of about 550,000 distinct CDR3 sequences listed, roughly a fifth are singletons. This sequence was found in a man between 25 and 39 years old who received the YFV17D yellow fever vaccine. V and J are TRBV15 and TRBJ2-1; the D gene could be TRBD1 or TRBD2 (7 bases each). Sequences were derived from PBMCs, sampled 15 days after the yellow fever booster vaccination. CDR3 nucleotides: TGTGCCACCAGCAGAGCCAGGGGGGGCGAGCAGTTCTTC. Translated, it gives CATSRARGGEQFF. Supplemented by reference TRBV15 and TRBJ2-1, the full variable domain reads DAMVIQNPRYQVTQFGKPVTLSCSQTLNHNVMYWYQQKSSQAPKLLFHYYDKDFNNEADTPDNFQSRRPNTSFCFLDIRSPGLGDTAMYLCATSRARGGEQFFGPGTRLTVL.